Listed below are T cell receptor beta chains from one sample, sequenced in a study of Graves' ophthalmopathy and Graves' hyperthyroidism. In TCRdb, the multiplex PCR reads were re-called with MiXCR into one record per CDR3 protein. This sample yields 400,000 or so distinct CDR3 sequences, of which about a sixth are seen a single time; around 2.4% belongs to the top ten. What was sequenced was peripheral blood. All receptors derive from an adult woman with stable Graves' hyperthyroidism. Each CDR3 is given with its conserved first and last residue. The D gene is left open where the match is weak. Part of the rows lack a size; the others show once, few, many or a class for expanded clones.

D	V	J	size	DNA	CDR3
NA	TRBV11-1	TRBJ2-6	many	TGTGCCAGCAGCTTCGGACAGACTACTGGGGCCAACGTCCTGACTTTC	CASSFGQTTGANVLTF
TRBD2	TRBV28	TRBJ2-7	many	TGTGCCAGCAGTTTATGGCGGACAGGGGATCCGGGACTAGCGGGAGCATCCTACGAGCAGTACTTC	CASSLWRTGDPGLAGASYEQYF
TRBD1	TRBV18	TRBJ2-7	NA	TGTGCCAGCGGAAACAGGGGGCGAAAAGGCGAGCAGTACTTC	CASGNRGRKGEQYF
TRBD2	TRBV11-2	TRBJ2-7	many	TGTGCCAGCAGCCTCGCCAGACTAGCGGGAGGTCCCTACGAGCAGTACTTC	CASSLARLAGGPYEQYF
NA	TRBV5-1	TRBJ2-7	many	TGCGCCAGCAGCGCCTACTGGAAGAGCGTTTTCTCCTACGAGCAGTACTTC	CASSAYWKSVFSYEQYF
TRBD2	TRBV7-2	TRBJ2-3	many	TGTGCCAGCAGCAGGACTAGCCCTGATACGCAGTATTTT	CASSRTSPDTQYF
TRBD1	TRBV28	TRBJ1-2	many	TGTGCCAGCAGTTCCGGACAGGGGGCAGGTCGCTATGGCTACACCTTC	CASSSGQGAGRYGYTF
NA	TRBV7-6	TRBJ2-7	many	TGTGCCAGCAGCTTAGAAACAGGCAGGGGATACGAGCAGTACTTC	CASSLETGRGYEQYF
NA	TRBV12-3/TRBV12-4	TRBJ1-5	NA	TGTGCCAGCAGTTTCGAGGGGTTAGGTAATCAGCCCCAGCATTTT	CASSFEGLGNQPQHF
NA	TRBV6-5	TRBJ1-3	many	TGTGCCAGCAGTTACTCGGAAGGAAACACCATATATTTT	CASSYSEGNTIYF
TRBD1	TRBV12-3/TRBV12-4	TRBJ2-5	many	TGTGCCAGCACGCACCGGGACAGAGAGACCCAGTACTTC	CASTHRDRETQYF
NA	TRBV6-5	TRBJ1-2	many	TGTGCCAGCAGTTACTCGAAGGGGGTTCGTCGCTACACCTTC	CASSYSKGVRRYTF
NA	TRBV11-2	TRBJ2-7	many	TGTGCCAGCAGCTCACCCCGGCAAACCTACGAGCAGTACTTC	CASSSPRQTYEQYF
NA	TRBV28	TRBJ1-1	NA	TGTGCCAGCAGTTTCGGGGGGCGGAACACTGAAGCTTTCTTT	CASSFGGRNTEAFF
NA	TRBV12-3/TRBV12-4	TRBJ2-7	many	TGTGCCAGCGCGCACAGCAGCTACGAGCAGTACTTC	CASAHSSYEQYF
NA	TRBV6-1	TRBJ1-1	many	TGTGCCAGCAGTGAAGTCAAAAGGCAGACTACAAAGGGAGCTTTCTTT	CASSEVKRQTTKGAFF
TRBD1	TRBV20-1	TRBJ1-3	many	TGCAGTGCAACCGGGACAGGAGCTGGAAACACCATATATTTT	CSATGTGAGNTIYF
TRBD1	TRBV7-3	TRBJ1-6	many	TGTGCCAGCAGCACGGGACAGGAAAGTTCACCCCTCCACTTT	CASSTGQESSPLHF
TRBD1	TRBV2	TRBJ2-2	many	TGTGCCAGCAGAGGGGACAGGGCCAGGGGAAACACCGGGGAGCTGTTTTTT	CASRGDRARGNTGELFF
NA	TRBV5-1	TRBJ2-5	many	TGCGCCAGCAGCGAACCGCAAGAGACCCAGTACTTC	CASSEPQETQYF
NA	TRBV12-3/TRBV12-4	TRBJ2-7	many	TGTGCCAGCAGTTTAGCACAGGCGGGCGAGCAGTACTTC	CASSLAQAGEQYF
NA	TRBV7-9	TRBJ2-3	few	TGTGCCAGCAGCTTAGCGGACACAGATACGCAGTATTTT	CASSLADTDTQYF
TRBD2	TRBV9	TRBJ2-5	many	TGTGCCAGCAGCGCCTTGGGGAGCGGGAGTTTGGGGACCCAGTACTTC	CASSALGSGSLGTQYF
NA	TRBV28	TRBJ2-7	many	TGTGCCAGCCGTTCGGACTCGTATAGAAACGAGCAGTACTTC	CASRSDSYRNEQYF
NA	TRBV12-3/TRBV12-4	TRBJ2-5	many	TGTGCCAGCAGTTTAATGCGGAGGGCCCAAGAGACCCAGTACTTC	CASSLMRRAQETQYF
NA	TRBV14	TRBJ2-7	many	TGTGCCAGCAGCCAAGATCGGAGGGGTCCCTACGAGCAGTACTTC	CASSQDRRGPYEQYF
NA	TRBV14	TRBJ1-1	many	TGTGCCAGCAGCCCTCCCGGACAGTCGAACACTGAAGCTTTCTTT	CASSPPGQSNTEAFF
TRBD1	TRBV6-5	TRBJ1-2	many	TGTGCCAGCAGTTACTCGATTAGGGGGCGAATCGGCTACACCTTC	CASSYSIRGRIGYTF
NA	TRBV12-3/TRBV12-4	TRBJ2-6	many	TGTGCCAGCAGTTCCGAGGATACTGGGGCCAACGTCCTGACTTTC	CASSSEDTGANVLTF
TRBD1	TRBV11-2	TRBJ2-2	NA	TGTGCCAGCAGCTTCGACAGGGGAAGGGACGGGGAGCTGTTTTTT	CASSFDRGRDGELFF
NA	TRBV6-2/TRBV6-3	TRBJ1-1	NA	TGTGCCAGCAGTTCAGGGGCGCACACTGAAGCTTTCTTT	CASSSGAHTEAFF
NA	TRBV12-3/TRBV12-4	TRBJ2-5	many	TGTGCCAGCAGTGCTTTCGTCGGGACACCCCCGGCCCAGTACTTC	CASSAFVGTPPAQYF
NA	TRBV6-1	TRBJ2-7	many	TGTGCCAGCAGACGCGACTCAACCGCCTCCTCCTACGAGCAGTACTTC	CASRRDSTASSYEQYF
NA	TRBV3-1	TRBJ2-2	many	TGTGCCAGCCACGGGGGAACGAACACCGGGGAGCTGTTTTTT	CASHGGTNTGELFF
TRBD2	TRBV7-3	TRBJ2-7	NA	TGTGCCAGCAGCTTGGGGGGGATCGACGAGCAGTACTTC	CASSLGGIDEQYF
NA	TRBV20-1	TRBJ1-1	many	TGCTCTATCCAGGACCCGAACACTGAAGCTTTCTTT	CSIQDPNTEAFF
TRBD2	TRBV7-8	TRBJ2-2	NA	TGTGCCAGCAGCTTCTATCCTCGGCTAGCGGCAAACACCGGGGAGCTGTTTTTT	CASSFYPRLAANTGELFF
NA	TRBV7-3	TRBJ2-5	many	TGTGCCAGCAGCCATACGACCCAGTCTAGGATTGAGACCCAGTACTTC	CASSHTTQSRIETQYF
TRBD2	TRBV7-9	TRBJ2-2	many	TGTGCCAGCAGCTTGACCGGGGGGGCCGGGGAGCTGTTTTTT	CASSLTGGAGELFF
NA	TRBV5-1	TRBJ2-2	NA	TGCGCCAGCACTCGGGACCGGCCCGGGGAGCTGTTTTTT	CASTRDRPGELFF
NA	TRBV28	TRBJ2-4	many	TGTGCCAGCAGTTTTTGGTTCCGTAATGATAAGGCCAAAAACATTAAGTACTTC	CASSFWFRNDKAKNIKYF
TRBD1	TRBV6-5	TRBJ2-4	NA	TGTGCCAGCAGTTCTATTGGACAGGGGGAAAACATTAAGTACTTC	CASSSIGQGENIKYF
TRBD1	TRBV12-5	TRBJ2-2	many	TGTGCTAGTGGACCGGGACAGGGGGGTCACGGGGAGCTGTTTTTT	CASGPGQGGHGELFF
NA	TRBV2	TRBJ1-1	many	TGTGCCAGCAGTGAAGACAGGGTGGGCACTGAAGCTTTCTTT	CASSEDRVGTEAFF
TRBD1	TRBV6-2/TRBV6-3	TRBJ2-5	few	TGTGCCAGCAGTCCGGGACAGAGGTACCAAGAGACCCAGTACTTC	CASSPGQRYQETQYF
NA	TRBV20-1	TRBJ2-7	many	TGCAGTGCTGCTACGGACGGCGGAAACTACGAGCAGTACTTC	CSAATDGGNYEQYF
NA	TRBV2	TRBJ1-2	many	TGTGCCAGCAGTGAAGCGATGTGGGCTAACTATGGCTACACCTTC	CASSEAMWANYGYTF
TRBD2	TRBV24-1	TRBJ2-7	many	TGTGCCACCAGTGATTTGCCGGGACTAGCGGGAGTCAGGACCTACGAGCAGTACTTC	CATSDLPGLAGVRTYEQYF